This TCR beta chain was profiled in a study of cytomegalovirus exposure and HLA in healthy donors. With 60 Vbeta and 13 Jbeta primers, the PCR was carried out. TCRdb keeps only in-frame clones here, not all; method: immunoSEQ multiplex PCR. Among 97,000 or so clones listed, more than 70% were seen once. This CDR3 has 16 amino acids. Germline CDR1 reads SEHNR; CDR2 reads FQNEAQ (reference sequence). V was clipped by 1 base and J by 2 bases, with 15 bases between them. Sequencing was done on a sample of PBMCs. V and J are TRBV7-9 and TRBJ2-7, with D possibly matching TRBD2 (6 bases). This clonotype originated in a male donor in good health and CMV-seropositive. The CDR3 protein is CASSLDEAGNAYEQYF. The CDR3 DNA is TGTGCCAGCAGCTTAGACGAGGCGGGAAACGCCTACGAGCAGTACTTC.